This TCR beta chain came from a study of T cells expressing NK-cell markers. The wider study: Sorted CD3+CD56-NKG2C+, CD3+CD56+NKG2C+ and CD3+CD56+NKG2C- T cells supplied the TCR beta repertoires.

Points from the study as a whole: The CD3+CD56-NKG2C+ fraction was also led by these clonotypes in a handful of donors.

With the 5' RACE reads reprocessed, TCRdb shows one record per CDR3 protein and no DNA. This listing includes about 160,000 distinct CDR3 sequences. A remark on this clonotype: Antigen unknown.

CDR1 is SGDLS and CDR2 is YYNGEE in the germline V gene. The length of the CDR3 is 16 residues. V usage is TRBV9 and J usage is TRBJ2-4; the TCRdb call, TRBD1, lacks DNA for checking. This clonotype originated in a man aged 18 to 69 in good health. Sequencing was done on a sample of blood T cells: a sorted CD56 or NKG2C T cell subset, CD4+ or CD8+ T cells, or bulk PBMC T cells (not recorded which). The CDR3 region is CASADPNRDGKNIQYF.